This T cell receptor beta chain was sequenced during a study of blood T cell repertoires in COVID-19. Study overall: Some COVID-19 samples were acute and others convalescent; all came from the United States, Italy and Spain. The cDNA or gDNA used as material had been derived from T cells, B-cell-depleted T cells, or PBMCs.

Authors' methods: For nucleated cells, counts were estimated from reference gene primer amplification. Libraries were prepared by immunoSEQ multiplex PCR; TCRdb keeps only in-frame clonotypes and omits some of them. D and trimming come from the DNA, and the V and J calls and clone size come from that table. The repertoire holds about 240,000 clones, with about 86% as singletons. This CDR3 comprises 16 residues. CDR1 MRHNA and CDR2 SNTAGT come from the germline V gene. Trimming took 10 bases from V and 4 from J; bases not matched to a gene: 16. In this sample, this clone turned up once. The rearrangement uses TRBV6-4 and TRBJ1-3, with 7 bases aligning to TRBD1. The sample comprised peripheral blood. This receptor was identified in a woman aged 25 to 39 who had recovered from COVID-19. The CDR3 is CAKIPGHRGWGNTIYF. In nucleotides, the CDR3 is TGTGCCAAAATTCCGGGGCACAGGGGATGGGGAAACACCATATATTTT.